This T cell receptor beta chain was documented in a study of blood T cells in healthy people across ages. General study results and limits: Age advanced and TCR beta diversity per million T cells fell, roughly linearly. Diversity estimates from one million T cells were considered underestimates.

As for this clonotype: Its antigen remains unknown.

Staff drew 9 to 10 milliliters of peripheral blood from each donor. Together with a sample-barcoded 5' primer, a J-beta primer mix was included in a second PCR lasting about 7 to 12 cycles. TCRdb called the 5' RACE reads again in MiXCR, with one record for every CDR3 protein. Altogether 1.8 million or so distinct CDR3 sequences are present, about two fifths being singletons, with the ten largest covering about 23%. Germline V gene data show CDR1 as KGHSH and CDR2 as LQKENI. Trimming took off 3 bases at V and 1 base at J, with 16 bases between the two ends. The CDR3 has 16 amino acids. This rearrangement joins TRBV18 to TRBJ2-7; the D gene could be TRBD1 or TRBD2 (5 bases each). Sequences were obtained from blood. The TCR sequence derives from a human donor in good health. The chain's CDR3 is CASSPSGAGQSYEQYF. The CDR3 DNA is TGTGCCAGCTCACCGTCCGGGGCAGGGCAGTCCTACGAGCAGTACTTC. Based on the CDR3 plus reference TRBV18 and TRBJ2-7, the full variable domain is NAGVMQNPRHLVRRRGQEARLRCSPMKGHSHVYWYRQLPEEGLKFMVYLQKENIIDESGMPKERFSAEFPKEGPSILRIQQVVRGDSAAYFCASSPSGAGQSYEQYFGPGTRLTVT.